This TCR beta chain was observed in a study of T cells in women clearing cervical HPV infection. Study outcomes and limitations: Cases carried less TRBV6-7 than controls: about 0.1% versus 0.15%.

Profiled with immunoSEQ multiplex PCR; TCRdb holds only in-frame clones, not every one. The listing records about 25,000 clones. This CDR3 is built from 14 residues. V lost 5 bases to trimming and J lost 3 bases; unmatched junction nucleotides: 4. CDR1 is SEHNR and CDR2 is FQNEAQ in the germline V gene (reference sequence). On this clone itself: Its antigen is not known. The CDR3 goes on 3 residues after the read ends, and that part is filled in from the germline J gene.

The rearrangement joins TRBV7-9 to TRBJ1-5; 7 bases line up with TRBD1. The sequenced material came from blood buffy coat. The clonotype comes from a woman between 18 and 75 years old with a cervical HPV16 infection that either progressed to CIN3+ or cleared (not recorded which). CDR3 bases read: TGTGCCAGCAGCCAGACAGGGTACAATCAGCCC. This gives the protein CASSQTGYNQP. The CDR3 reads in full as CASSQTGYNQPQHF.